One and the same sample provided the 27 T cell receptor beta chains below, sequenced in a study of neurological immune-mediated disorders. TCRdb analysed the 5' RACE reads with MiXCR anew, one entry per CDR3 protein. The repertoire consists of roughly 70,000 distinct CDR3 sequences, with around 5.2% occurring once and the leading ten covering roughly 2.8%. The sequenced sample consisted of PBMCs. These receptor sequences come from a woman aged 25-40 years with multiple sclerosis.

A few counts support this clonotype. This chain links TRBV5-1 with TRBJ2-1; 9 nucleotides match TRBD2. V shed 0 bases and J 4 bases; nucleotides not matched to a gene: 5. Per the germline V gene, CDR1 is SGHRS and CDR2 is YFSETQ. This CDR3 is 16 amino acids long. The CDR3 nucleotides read TGCGCCAGCAGCTTGGTAGCGGGGGCGCCTTACAATGAGCAGTTCTTC. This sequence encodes CASSLVAGAPYNEQFF.

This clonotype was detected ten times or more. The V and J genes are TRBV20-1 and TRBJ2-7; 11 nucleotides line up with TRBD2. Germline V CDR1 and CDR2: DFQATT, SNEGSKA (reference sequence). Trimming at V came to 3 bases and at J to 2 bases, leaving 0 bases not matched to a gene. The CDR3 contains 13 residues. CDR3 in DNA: TGCAGTGCTAGTAGCGGGGGGGCCTACGAGCAGTACTTC. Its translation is CSASSGGAYEQYF.

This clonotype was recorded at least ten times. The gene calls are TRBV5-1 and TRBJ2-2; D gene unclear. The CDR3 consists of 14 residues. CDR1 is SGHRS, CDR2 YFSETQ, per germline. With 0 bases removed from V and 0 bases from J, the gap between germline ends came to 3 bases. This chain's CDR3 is CASSLGANTGELFF. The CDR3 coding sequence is TGCGCCAGCAGCTTGGGCGCGAACACCGGGGAGCTGTTTTTT. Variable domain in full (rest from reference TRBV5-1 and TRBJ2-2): KAGVTQTPRYLIKTRGQQVTLSCSPISGHRSVSWYQQTPGQGLQFLFEYFSETQRNKGNFPGRFSGRQFSNSRSEMNVSTLELGDSALYLCASSLGANTGELFFGEGSRLTVL.

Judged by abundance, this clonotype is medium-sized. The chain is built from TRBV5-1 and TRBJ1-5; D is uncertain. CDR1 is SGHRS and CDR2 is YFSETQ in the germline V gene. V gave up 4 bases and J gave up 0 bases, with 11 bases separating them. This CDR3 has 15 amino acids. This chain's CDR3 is CASSKDNYSNQPQHF. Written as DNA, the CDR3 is TGCGCCAGCAGCAAAGACAACTATAGCAATCAGCCCCAGCATTTT.

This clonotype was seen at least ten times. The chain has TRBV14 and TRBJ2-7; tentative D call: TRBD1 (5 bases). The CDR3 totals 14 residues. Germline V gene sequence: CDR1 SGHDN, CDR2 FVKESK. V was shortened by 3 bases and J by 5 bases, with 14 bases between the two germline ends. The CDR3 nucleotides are TGTGCCAGCAGCCATTCAAAGGGGATCCACGAGCAGTACTTC. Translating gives CASSHSKGIHEQYF.

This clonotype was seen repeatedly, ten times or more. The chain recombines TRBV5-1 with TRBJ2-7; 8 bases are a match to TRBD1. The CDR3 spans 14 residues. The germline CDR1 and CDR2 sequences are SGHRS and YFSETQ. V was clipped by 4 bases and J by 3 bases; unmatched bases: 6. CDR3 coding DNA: TGCGCCAGCAGCCCAGACAGGGGCCTCTACGAGCAGTACTTC. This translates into CASSPDRGLYEQYF.

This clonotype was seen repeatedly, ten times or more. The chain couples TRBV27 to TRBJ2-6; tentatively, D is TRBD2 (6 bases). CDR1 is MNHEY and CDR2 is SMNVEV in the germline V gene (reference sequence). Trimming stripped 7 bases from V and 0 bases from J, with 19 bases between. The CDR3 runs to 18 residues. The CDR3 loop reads CASTGAGLINSGANVLTF. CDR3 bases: TGTGCCAGCACCGGCGCGGGGCTGATAAACTCTGGGGCCAACGTCCTGACTTTC.

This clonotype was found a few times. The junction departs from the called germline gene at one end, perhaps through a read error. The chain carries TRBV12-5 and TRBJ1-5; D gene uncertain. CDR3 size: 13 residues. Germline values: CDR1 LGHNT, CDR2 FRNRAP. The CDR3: CASAPENNQPQNF. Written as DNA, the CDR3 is TGTGCTAGTGCTCCCGAAAACAATCAGCCCCAGAATTTT.

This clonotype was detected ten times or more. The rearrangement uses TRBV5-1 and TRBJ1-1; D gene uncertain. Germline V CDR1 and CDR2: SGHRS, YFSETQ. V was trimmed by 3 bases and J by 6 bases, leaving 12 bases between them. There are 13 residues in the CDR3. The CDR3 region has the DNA TGCGCCAGCAGCTACACCAGAATCGCTGAAGCTTTCTTT. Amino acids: CASSYTRIAEAFF.

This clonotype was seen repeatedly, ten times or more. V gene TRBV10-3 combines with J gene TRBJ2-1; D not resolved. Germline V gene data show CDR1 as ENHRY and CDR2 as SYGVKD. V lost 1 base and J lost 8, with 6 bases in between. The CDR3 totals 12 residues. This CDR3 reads CAISEFNDEQFF. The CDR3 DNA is TGTGCCATCAGTGAGTTCAATGATGAGCAGTTCTTC.

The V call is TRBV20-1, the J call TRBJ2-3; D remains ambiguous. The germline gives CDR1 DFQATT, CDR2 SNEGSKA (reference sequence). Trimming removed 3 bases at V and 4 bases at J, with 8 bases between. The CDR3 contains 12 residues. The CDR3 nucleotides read TGCAGTGCTAGGAGCCCCTCAGATACGCAGTATTTT. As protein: CSARSPSDTQYF.

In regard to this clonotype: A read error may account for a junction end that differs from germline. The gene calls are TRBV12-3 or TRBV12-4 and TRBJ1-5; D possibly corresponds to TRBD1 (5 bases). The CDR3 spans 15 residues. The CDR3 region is CASSVGGDSNQPQNF. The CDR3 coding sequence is TGTGCCAGCAGTGTCGGGGGGGATAGCAATCAGCCCCAGAATTTT.

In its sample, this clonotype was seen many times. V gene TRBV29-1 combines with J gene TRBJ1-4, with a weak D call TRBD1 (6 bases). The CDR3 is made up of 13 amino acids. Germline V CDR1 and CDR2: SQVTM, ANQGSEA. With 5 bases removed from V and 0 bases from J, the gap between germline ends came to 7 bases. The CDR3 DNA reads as TGCAGCGTTCGGGACACAACTAATGAAAAACTGTTTTTT. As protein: CSVRDTTNEKLFF.

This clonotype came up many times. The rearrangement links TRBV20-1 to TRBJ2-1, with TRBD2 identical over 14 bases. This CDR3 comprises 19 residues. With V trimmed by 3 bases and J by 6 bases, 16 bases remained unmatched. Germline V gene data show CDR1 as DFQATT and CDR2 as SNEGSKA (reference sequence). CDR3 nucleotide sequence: TGCAGTGCTAGGGTGACTAGCGGGGGGGCCCCGTTAAGCCCCAATGAGCAGTTCTTC. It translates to CSARVTSGGAPLSPNEQFF.

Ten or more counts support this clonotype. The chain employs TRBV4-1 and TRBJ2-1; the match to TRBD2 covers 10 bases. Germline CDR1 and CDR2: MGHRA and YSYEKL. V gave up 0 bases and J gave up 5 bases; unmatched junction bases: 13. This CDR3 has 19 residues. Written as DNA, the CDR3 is TGCGCCAGCAGCCAAGATCGACTATTCCCTAGCGGGAGAGACAATGAGCAGTTCTTC. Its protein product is CASSQDRLFPSGRDNEQFF.

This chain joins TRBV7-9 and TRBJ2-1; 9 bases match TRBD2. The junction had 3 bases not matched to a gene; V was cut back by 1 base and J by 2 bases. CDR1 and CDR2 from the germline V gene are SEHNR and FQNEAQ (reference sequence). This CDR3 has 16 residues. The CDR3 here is CASSLGGGGAYNEQFF. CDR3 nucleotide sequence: TGTGCCAGCAGCTTAGGTGGCGGGGGGGCCTACAATGAGCAGTTCTTC. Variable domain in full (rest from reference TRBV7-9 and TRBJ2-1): DTGVSQNPRHKITKRGQNVTFRCDPISEHNRLYWYRQTLGQGPEFLTYFQNEAQLEKSRLLSDRFSAERPKGSFSTLEIQRTEQGDSAMYLCASSLGGGGAYNEQFFGPGTRLTVL.

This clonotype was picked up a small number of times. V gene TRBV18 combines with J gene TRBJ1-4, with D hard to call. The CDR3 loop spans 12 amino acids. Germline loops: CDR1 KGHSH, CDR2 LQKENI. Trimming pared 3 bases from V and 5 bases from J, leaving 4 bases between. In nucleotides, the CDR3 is TGTGCCAGCTCACCTGCCAATGAAAAACTGTTTTTT. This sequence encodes CASSPANEKLFF.

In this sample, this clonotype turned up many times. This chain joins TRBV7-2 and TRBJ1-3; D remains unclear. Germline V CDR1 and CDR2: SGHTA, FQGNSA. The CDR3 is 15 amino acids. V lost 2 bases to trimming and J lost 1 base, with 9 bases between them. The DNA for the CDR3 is TGTGCCAGCAGCTTAATGGGTGGGTCTGGAAACACCATATATTTT. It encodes CASSLMGGSGNTIYF.

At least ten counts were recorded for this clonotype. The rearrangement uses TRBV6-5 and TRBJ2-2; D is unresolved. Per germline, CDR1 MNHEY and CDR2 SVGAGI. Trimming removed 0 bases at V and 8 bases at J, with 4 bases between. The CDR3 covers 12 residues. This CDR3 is CASSYSKGELFF. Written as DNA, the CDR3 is TGTGCCAGCAGTTACTCGAAGGGGGAGCTGTTTTTT.

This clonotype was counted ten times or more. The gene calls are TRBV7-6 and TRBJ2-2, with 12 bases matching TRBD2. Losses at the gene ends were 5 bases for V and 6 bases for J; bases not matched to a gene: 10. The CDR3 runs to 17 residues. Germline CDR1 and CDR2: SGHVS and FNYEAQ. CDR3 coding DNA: TGTGCCAGCAGCACCTCTAGCGGGGGGGCCGAATCCGGGGAGCTGTTTTTT. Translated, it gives CASSTSSGGAESGELFF.

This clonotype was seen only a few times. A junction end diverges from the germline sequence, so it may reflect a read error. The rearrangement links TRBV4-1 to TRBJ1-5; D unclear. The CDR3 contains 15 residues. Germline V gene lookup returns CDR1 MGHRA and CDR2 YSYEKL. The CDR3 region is CASSQQPGVNQPQNF. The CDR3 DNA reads TGCGCCAGCAGCCAACAGCCTGGGGTCAATCAGCCCCAGAATTTT.

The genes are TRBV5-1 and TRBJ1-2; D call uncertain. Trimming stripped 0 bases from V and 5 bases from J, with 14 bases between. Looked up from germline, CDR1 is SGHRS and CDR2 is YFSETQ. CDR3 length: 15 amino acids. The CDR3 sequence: CASSLDPERLYGYTF. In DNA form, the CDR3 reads TGCGCCAGCAGCTTGGATCCGGAAAGGTTGTATGGCTACACCTTC.

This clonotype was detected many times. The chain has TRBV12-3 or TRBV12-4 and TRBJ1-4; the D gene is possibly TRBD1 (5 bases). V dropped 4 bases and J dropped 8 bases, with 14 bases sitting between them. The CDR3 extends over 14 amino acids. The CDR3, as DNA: TGTGCCAGCAGTTCGGAGGGGCGCGACGAAAAACTGTTTTTT. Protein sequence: CASSSEGRDEKLFF.

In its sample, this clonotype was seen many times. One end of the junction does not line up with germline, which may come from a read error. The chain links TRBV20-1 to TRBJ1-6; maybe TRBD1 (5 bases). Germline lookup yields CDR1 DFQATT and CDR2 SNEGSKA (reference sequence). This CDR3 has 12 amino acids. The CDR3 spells CSANPLTALGKF. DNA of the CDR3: TGCAGTGCTAATCCGTTGACAGCACTAGGGAAGTTT.

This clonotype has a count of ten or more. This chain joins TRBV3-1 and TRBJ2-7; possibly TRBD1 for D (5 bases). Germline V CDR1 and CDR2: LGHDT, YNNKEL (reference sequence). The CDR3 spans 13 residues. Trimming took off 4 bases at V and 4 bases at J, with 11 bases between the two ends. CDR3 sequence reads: CASSPDRAYEQYF. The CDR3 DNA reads TGTGCCAGCAGCCCCGACAGAGCTTACGAGCAGTACTTC.

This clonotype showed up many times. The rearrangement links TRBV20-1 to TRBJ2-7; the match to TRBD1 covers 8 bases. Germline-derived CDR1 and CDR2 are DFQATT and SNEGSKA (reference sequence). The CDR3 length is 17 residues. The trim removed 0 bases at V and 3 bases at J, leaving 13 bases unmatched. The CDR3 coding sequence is TGCAGTGCTAGAGATCCCCAGACAGGGGACCTCCTCTACGAGCAGTACTTC. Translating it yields CSARDPQTGDLLYEQYF.

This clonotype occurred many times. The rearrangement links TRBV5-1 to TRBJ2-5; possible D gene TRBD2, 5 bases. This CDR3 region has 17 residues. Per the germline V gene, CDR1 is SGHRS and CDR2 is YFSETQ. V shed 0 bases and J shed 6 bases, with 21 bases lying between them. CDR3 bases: TGCGCCAGCAGCTTGGACTTTCGGGCCAAGGGAGCGAAGACCCAGTACTTC. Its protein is CASSLDFRAKGAKTQYF.